These T cell receptor beta chains were read from a single sample in a study of Graves' ophthalmopathy and Graves' hyperthyroidism. TCRdb redid the calling of the multiplex PCR reads with MiXCR, one entry per CDR3 protein. The sample carries hundreds of thousands of distinct CDR3 sequences, about 22% recorded once. The sample consisted of peripheral blood. Every receptor here comes from a woman in her 50s with Graves' ophthalmopathy. Each CDR3 is given with its conserved first and last residue. D genes are given only for firm matches. Not all rows give a size; the values are once, few, many and, for expanded clones, a class.

TRBJ1-5 NA TRBD1 TRBV4-1 CASSQGQGWGQPQHF TGCGCCAGCAGCCAAGGACAGGGGTGGGGTCAGCCCCAGCATTTT
TRBJ2-7 many TRBD2 TRBV20-1 CSAPRPGGRLTYEQYF TGCAGTGCCCCACGGCCGGGCGGGAGGTTAACCTACGAGCAGTACTTC
TRBJ2-2 many NA TRBV6-2/TRBV6-3 CASSYTWTGELFF TGTGCCAGCAGTTATACTTGGACCGGGGAGCTGTTTTTT
TRBJ2-2 NA NA TRBV20-1 CSARDFVAGQIGELFF TGCAGTGCTAGAGATTTCGTGGCGGGACAAATCGGGGAGCTGTTTTTT
TRBJ1-5 many NA TRBV12-3/TRBV12-4 CASSFRVGHWGPQHF TGTGCCAGCAGTTTTAGGGTCGGGCATTGGGGGCCCCAGCATTTT
TRBJ2-2 NA TRBD1 TRBV20-1 CSAPSGTGTGELFF TGCAGTGCGCCCTCCGGGACAGGGACCGGGGAGCTGTTTTTT
TRBJ2-2 many NA TRBV12-3/TRBV12-4 CASTPGPNTGELFF TGTGCCAGCACCCCGGGACCGAACACCGGGGAGCTGTTTTTT
TRBJ1-5 NA TRBD1 TRBV27 CASSPTGGRQPQHF TGTGCCAGCAGTCCTACAGGGGGCCGTCAGCCCCAGCATTTT
TRBJ2-2 NA NA TRBV5-1 CASSLDRAHTGELFF TGCGCCAGCAGCTTGGACAGGGCCCACACCGGGGAGCTGTTTTTT
TRBJ1-1 NA TRBD1 TRBV5-1 CASSTGTGGGYTEAFF TGCGCCAGCAGCACCGGGACAGGGGGGGGGTACACTGAAGCTTTCTTT
TRBJ2-7 many NA TRBV12-5 CASGLVIGTDNSYEQYF TGTGCTAGTGGTTTGGTAATTGGGACGGACAACTCCTACGAGCAGTACTTC
TRBJ2-1 NA TRBD1 TRBV6-1 CASSEKGTVYNEQFF TGTGCCAGCAGTGAAAAAGGGACAGTCTACAATGAGCAGTTCTTC
TRBJ2-7 many TRBD2 TRBV15 CATSSEASGRAFNEQYF TGTGCCACCAGCAGTGAGGCTAGCGGGAGGGCATTCAACGAGCAGTACTTC
TRBJ1-2 many NA TRBV5-1 CASRPGINYGYTF TGCGCCAGCAGACCGGGAATTAACTATGGCTACACCTTC
TRBJ2-5 many NA TRBV30 CACYREQGLRRGF TGTGCCTGTTACCGGGAACAGGGATTAAGAAGAGGCTTC
TRBJ2-5 many NA TRBV10-2 CASSEGDSQETQYF TGCGCCAGCAGTGAGGGGGACTCCCAAGAGACCCAGTACTTC
TRBJ1-1 many NA TRBV29-1 CSVVRGGGAFF TGCAGCGTTGTCAGGGGAGGTGGAGCTTTCTTT
TRBJ2-4 NA TRBD1 TRBV6-1 CASRPGTGGNIQYF TGTGCCAGCAGACCCGGGACAGGGGGAAACATTCAGTACTTC
TRBJ2-5 many TRBD1 TRBV28 CASRPPGQGYETQYF TGTGCCAGCAGACCCCCCGGACAGGGCTACGAGACCCAGTACTTC
TRBJ1-2 few TRBD1 TRBV6-2/TRBV6-3 CASSRGGSDYGYTF TGTGCCAGCAGCCGAGGGGGCTCGGACTATGGCTACACCTTC
TRBJ1-2 many TRBD1 TRBV19 CASSARQGVDGYTF TGTGCCAGTAGTGCAAGACAGGGTGTTGATGGCTACACCTTC
TRBJ1-2 NA NA TRBV20-1 CSAADRNYGYTF TGCAGTGCTGCGGACAGAAACTATGGCTACACCTTC
TRBJ2-5 NA NA TRBV9 CASSVGPRQETQYF TGTGCCAGCAGCGTAGGGCCCCGGCAAGAGACCCAGTACTTC
TRBJ2-7 many NA TRBV5-1 CASSPARSDYEQYF TGCGCCAGCAGTCCGGCCAGGTCCGATTACGAGCAGTACTTC
TRBJ1-5 few NA TRBV12-5 CASRNGPAGPQHF TGTGCTAGCCGCAATGGGCCGGCGGGGCCCCAGCATTTT
TRBJ2-7 many NA TRBV6-5 CASSYGVSTSEQYF TGTGCCAGCAGTTACGGTGTCTCCACGTCGGAGCAGTACTTC
TRBJ2-7 many TRBD2 TRBV5-1 CASSFLGAGAAYEQYF TGCGCCAGCAGCTTCCTAGGAGCGGGAGCGGCCTACGAGCAGTACTTC
TRBJ2-5 many TRBD1 TRBV6-1 CASSDRGLQETQYF TGTGCCAGCAGTGACAGGGGGTTGCAAGAGACCCAGTACTTC
TRBJ2-7 NA TRBD1 TRBV7-8 CASSFDRGSYEQYF TGTGCCAGCAGCTTCGACAGGGGGTCCTACGAGCAGTACTTC